The 3 T cell receptor beta chains in this list originate from one sample, sequenced in a study of tumor-infiltrating lymphocytes in primary liver carcinoma. Reverse transcription of about 500 ng total RNA with a constant-region primer produced TCR beta cDNA. Libraries covering TCR beta were generated through three nested multiplex PCR rounds (using a slightly modified ARM-PCR). Investigators reported that the first two PCR rounds, at roughly 10 cycles each, used TRBV1-TRBV30 forward primers with a C-beta reverse primer. Using its own MiXCR run on the multiplex PCR reads, TCRdb lists one record per CDR3 protein. Of about 350,000 distinct CDR3 sequences in the sample, around three fifths were seen once. Germline DNA was extracted too, while blood RNA derived from unsorted whole blood. Material for sequencing was peripheral blood. The origin of the receptors is a man aged 35 to 55 with primary liver carcinoma and hepatitis B virus infection.

This clonotype appeared many times. J is TRBJ2-5 and V is TRBV6-6, with D perhaps matching TRBD1 or TRBD2 (5 bases each). CDR1 is MNHNY, CDR2 SVGAGI, per germline (reference sequence). The CDR3 is 13 amino acids. Trimming shortened V by 8 bases and J by 5 bases, and 15 bases separated the two germline ends. The CDR3 sequence: CASSQGALETQYF. The CDR3 DNA sequence: TGTGCCAGCTCTCAGGGAGCCTTGGAGACCCAGTACTTC.

This clonotype was seen repeatedly, ten times or more. V and J are TRBV4-3 and TRBJ1-2; perhaps TRBD1 as D (5 bases). Trimming left V 0 bases short and J 7 bases short, with 15 bases between. Germline V gene data show CDR1 as LGHNA and CDR2 as YSLEER. This CDR3 has 15 amino acids. CDR3 residues: CASSQDQPGLRGYTF. As DNA, the CDR3 is TGCGCCAGCAGCCAAGATCAGCCAGGGTTGCGTGGCTACACCTTC.

This clonotype has more than one count but fewer than ten. V gene TRBV20-1 combines with J gene TRBJ2-3; TRBD2 aligns across 11 bases. V lost 2 bases to trimming and J lost 4 bases; unmatched junction nucleotides: 5. The CDR3 loop spans 15 amino acids. Germline V CDR1 and CDR2: DFQATT, SNEGSKA (reference sequence). CDR3 region: CSARSLAGGPDTQYF. Here the CDR3 DNA reads TGCAGTGCTAGATCCCTAGCGGGAGGCCCAGATACGCAGTATTTT.